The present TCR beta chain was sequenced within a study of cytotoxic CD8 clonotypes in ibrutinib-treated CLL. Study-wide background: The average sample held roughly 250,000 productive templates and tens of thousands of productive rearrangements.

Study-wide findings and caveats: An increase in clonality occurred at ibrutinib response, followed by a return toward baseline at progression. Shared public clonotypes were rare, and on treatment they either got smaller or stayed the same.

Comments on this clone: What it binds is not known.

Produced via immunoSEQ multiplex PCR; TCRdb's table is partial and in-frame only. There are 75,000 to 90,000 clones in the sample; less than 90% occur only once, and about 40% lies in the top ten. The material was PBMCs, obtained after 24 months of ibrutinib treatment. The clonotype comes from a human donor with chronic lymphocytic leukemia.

The CDR3 bases are TGTGCCAGCAGCCCCTTAACTCCCGCATTTTACAATGAGCAGTTCTTC. It encodes CASSPLTPAFYNEQFF. This chain connects TRBV5-6 to TRBJ2-1; D remains unclear. The CDR3 runs 16 residues. V lost 4 bases and J lost 4, with 18 bases in between. Germline CDR1 and CDR2: SGHDT and YYEEEE.